These 25 T cell receptor beta chains share one sample of origin, sequenced in a study of CD8 T cells in ankylosing spondylitis. In TCRdb, the 5' RACE reads were re-called with MiXCR into one record per CDR3 protein. The repertoire holds about 360,000 distinct CDR3 sequences, with 20% as singletons. The source material was blood, either unsorted or a sorted T cell fraction (not recorded which). These receptors all stem from a male donor with ankylosing spondylitis or in good health (not recorded which).

The rearrangement uses TRBV5-8 and TRBJ2-3; 8 nucleotides align to TRBD1. The CDR3 extends over 17 amino acids. Losses at the gene ends were 0 bases for V and 0 bases for J; bases not matched to a gene: 6. CDR1 SGHTS and CDR2 YDEGEE come from the germline V gene. CDR3 sequence (DNA): TGTGCCAGCAGCTTGGGGACCAGGGGGCTGAGCACAGATACGCAGTATTTT. Its protein is CASSLGTRGLSTDTQYF.

J is TRBJ1-3 and V is TRBV9; D uncertain. V lost 0 bases and J lost 0, with 7 bases in between. The CDR3 extends over 15 amino acids. In germline, CDR1 is SGDLS, CDR2 YYNGEE. As DNA, the CDR3 is TGTGCCAGCAGCGTAGACAGCACCTCTGGAAACACCATATATTTT. Its translation is CASSVDSTSGNTIYF.

The chain couples TRBV7-9 to TRBJ2-1; D might be TRBD2 (5 bases). Per germline, CDR1 SEHNR and CDR2 FQNEAQ (reference sequence). This CDR3 has 14 amino acids. Trimming left V 2 bases short and J 8 bases short, with 13 bases between. CDR3 DNA sequence: TGTGCCAGCAGCTTACTCCTAGCCGGCGATGAGCAGTTCTTC. This sequence encodes CASSLLLAGDEQFF.

This clonotype was found a few times. V and J are TRBV12-3 or TRBV12-4 and TRBJ2-5, with TRBD2 matching over 8 bases. V gave up 3 bases and J gave up 3 bases; unmatched junction bases: 6. The CDR3 runs to 15 residues. CDR3 sequence reads: CASSFRGGLEETQYF. CDR3 DNA: TGTGCCAGCAGTTTTCGGGGGGGCTTGGAAGAGACCCAGTACTTC.

There are a few counts of this clonotype. The chain joins TRBV9 to TRBJ2-5, with TRBD1 matching over 7 bases. The ends lost 0 bases at V and 2 bases at J; junction bases unmatched: 10. In germline, CDR1 is SGDLS, CDR2 YYNGEE. CDR3 length: 17 amino acids. Here the CDR3 reads CASSVGTGPFGQETQYF. The CDR3 nucleotides are TGTGCCAGCAGCGTAGGGACAGGCCCCTTTGGTCAAGAGACCCAGTACTTC.

This clonotype has just a few counts. The chain recombines TRBV25-1 with TRBJ2-3; 7 bases fit TRBD1. The CDR3 covers 18 residues. Germline V gene lookup returns CDR1 MGHDK and CDR2 SYGVNS. Trimming cost V 3 bases and J 2 bases; bases outside gene matches: 14. CDR3 loop: CASSEEEGTAPFTDTQYF. CDR3 nucleotides: TGTGCCAGCAGTGAGGAAGAAGGGACAGCACCTTTCACAGATACGCAGTATTTT.

The sample holds a few counts of this clonotype. The genes are TRBV27 and TRBJ2-7, with a tentative D call TRBD2 (5 bases). V was shortened by 2 bases and J by 7 bases, with 9 bases between the two germline ends. Germline values: CDR1 MNHEY, CDR2 SMNVEV (reference sequence). This CDR3 has 12 residues. The CDR3 DNA reads as TGTGCCAGCAGTTTAAACGGAGGTGAGCAGTACTTC. Its translation: CASSLNGGEQYF.

This clonotype has more than one count but fewer than ten. The genes are TRBV11-2 and TRBJ2-5, with D perhaps matching TRBD1 (6 bases). Per germline, CDR1 SGHAT and CDR2 FQNNGV. Trimming cost V 5 bases and J 5 bases, with 21 bases left between them. The CDR3 has 16 amino acids. The CDR3 region has the DNA TGTGCCAGCAGCCCCAAAGGGGGTACAGCCCAGGAGACCCAGTACTTC. It translates to CASSPKGGTAQETQYF.

The chain uses TRBV5-1 and TRBJ2-2; 7 bases are a match to TRBD2. CDR3 length: 15 amino acids. The trim removed 1 base at V and 4 bases at J, leaving 4 bases unmatched. The germline V gene has CDR1 SGHRS and CDR2 YFSETQ. The CDR3 sequence: CASSLRAGPTGELFF. CDR3 in DNA: TGCGCCAGCAGCTTGCGAGCGGGACCCACCGGGGAGCTGTTTTTT.

The genes are TRBV3-1 and TRBJ2-7; 8 bases agree with TRBD1. Germline V gene data show CDR1 as LGHDT and CDR2 as YNNKEL (reference sequence). Trimming at V came to 4 bases and at J to 3 bases, leaving 8 bases not matched to a gene. The CDR3 contains 15 residues. In DNA form, the CDR3 reads TGTGCCAGCAGCCGTGAGGACAGGGAGTACTACGAGCAGTACTTC. Its translation is CASSREDREYYEQYF.

On this clonotype itself: Sequence at one end of the junction differs from germline and may be a read error. The rearrangement joins TRBV3-1 to TRBJ1-2, with D possibly TRBD1 on 5 matching bases. Per the germline V gene, CDR1 is LGHDT and CDR2 is YNNKEL (reference sequence). The CDR3 runs 15 residues. CDR3 DNA: TGTGCCACCAGCCAAGGGCAGGGCGACGACTATGGCTACACCTTC. This sequence encodes CATSQGQGDDYGYTF. The full variable domain, completed using reference TRBV3-1 and TRBJ1-2, is DTAVSQTPKYLVTQMGNDKSIKCEQNLGHDTMYWYKQDSKKFLKIMFSYNNKELIINETVPNRFSPKSPDKAHLNLHINSLELGDSAVYFCATSQGQGDDYGYTFGSGTRLTVV.

This chain links TRBV11-2 with TRBJ2-5; 12 positions agree with TRBD2. V shed 4 bases, J shed 4 bases, and the junction held 10 bases outside the gene matches. The CDR3 loop spans 17 amino acids. Germline V gene lookup returns CDR1 SGHAT and CDR2 FQNNGV. The CDR3 reads CASSSYPSGGARETQYF. Written as DNA, the CDR3 is TGTGCCAGCAGCTCCTACCCTAGCGGGGGGGCTCGAGAGACCCAGTACTTC.

A remark on this clonotype: At one boundary the junction diverges from the germline segment, which might be a read error. V and J are TRBV12-3 or TRBV12-4 and TRBJ2-7; 12 bases are shared with TRBD2. The CDR3 runs to 14 residues. The CDR3 DNA follows: TGTGCCAGCAGTCTAGCGGGGGGGCCAGGAGAGCAGTACTTC. It yields the protein CASSLAGGPGEQYF.

This clonotype has just a few counts. The chain is built from TRBV27 and TRBJ2-1; D possibly corresponds to TRBD1 (6 bases). Germline V gene lookup returns CDR1 MNHEY and CDR2 SMNVEV (reference sequence). The length of the CDR3 is 16 residues. The V and J ends lost 4 bases and 1 base respectively, with 14 bases between them. The CDR3 is CASSSTGDNSYNEQFF. The CDR3 DNA reads TGTGCCAGCAGTTCGACAGGCGATAATTCCTACAATGAGCAGTTCTTC.

The V gene is TRBV7-2, the J gene TRBJ2-2; 8 positions match TRBD1. Trimming removed 5 bases from V and 5 bases from J; junction bases left unmatched: 7. The CDR3 has 15 residues. Germline loops: CDR1 SGHTA, CDR2 FQGNSA. The CDR3 nucleotides are TGTGCCAGCAGCCCGAGGACAGGGTTGACCGGGGAGCTGTTTTTT. Translated: CASSPRTGLTGELFF.

This clonotype has just a few counts. The genes are TRBV9 and TRBJ2-1; 7 bases line up with TRBD2. V dropped 0 bases and J dropped 4; count of bases not matched to a gene: 7. CDR1 is SGDLS and CDR2 is YYNGEE in the germline V gene. CDR3 length equals 16 residues. The chain's CDR3 is CASSVVGGGLYNEQFF. The CDR3 DNA sequence: TGTGCCAGCAGCGTAGTCGGCGGGGGACTATACAATGAGCAGTTCTTC.

The rearrangement joins TRBV9 to TRBJ1-5; TRBD1 might be the D (5 bases). The CDR3 is made up of 13 amino acids. The germline CDR1 and CDR2 sequences are SGDLS and YYNGEE. The V and J ends lost 0 bases and 7 bases respectively, with 8 bases between them. The CDR3 DNA reads as TGTGCCAGCAGCGTAGGGGGGGGACAGCCCCAGCATTTT. Translating it yields CASSVGGGQPQHF.

The V gene is TRBV11-2, the J gene TRBJ2-2, with a tentative D call TRBD2 (6 bases). The germline CDR1 and CDR2 sequences are SGHAT and FQNNGV. The length of the CDR3 is 17 residues. The germline V and J ends were trimmed by 3 bases and 1 base, with 15 bases remaining between them. The CDR3 loop is CASSFSGAGWNTGELFF. In DNA form, the CDR3 reads TGTGCCAGCAGCTTCTCTGGTGCGGGATGGAACACCGGGGAGCTGTTTTTT.

This clonotype was seen a handful of times. The chain employs TRBV15 and TRBJ2-1; D not resolved. The ends were cut back, 1 base at V and 5 bases at J, with 6 bases in the middle. The CDR3 length is 13 residues. Germline assignment: CDR1 LNHNV and CDR2 YYDKDF (reference sequence). Written as DNA, the CDR3 is TGTGCCACCAGCAGAGTTGGGGACAATGAGCAGTTCTTC. It codes for CATSRVGDNEQFF.

This clonotype was found a few times. This chain links TRBV5-6 with TRBJ2-2; 13 bases line up with TRBD2. The CDR3 contains 16 residues. Germline CDR1 and CDR2: SGHDT and YYEEEE. The V segment lost 3 bases and the J segment 4 bases; nucleotides outside the gene matches: 3. CDR3 amino acids: CASSSGLAGFTGELFF. Here the CDR3 DNA reads TGTGCCAGCAGCTCGGGACTAGCGGGGTTCACCGGGGAGCTGTTTTTT.

The rearrangement joins TRBV20-1 to TRBJ1-2, with TRBD1 matching 7 bases. There are 13 residues in the CDR3. Germline CDR1 reads DFQATT; CDR2 reads SNEGSKA (reference sequence). The ends lost 6 bases at V and 2 bases at J; junction bases unmatched: 6. In nucleotides, the CDR3 is TGCAGTGCCCGACAGGGATCAAACTATGGCTACACCTTC. It encodes CSARQGSNYGYTF.

This sequence joins TRBV12-3 or TRBV12-4 and TRBJ2-2; 9 bases fit TRBD1. V lost 7 bases to trimming and J lost 7 bases; unmatched junction nucleotides: 7. The CDR3 is 14 residues long. CDR3: CASTTGGAGGELFF. CDR3 in DNA: TGTGCCAGCACTACAGGGGGCGCGGGCGGGGAGCTGTTTTTT.

The J gene is TRBJ1-2, the V gene TRBV16, with D perhaps TRBD1 (5 bases). The V end lost 0 bases, the J end lost 2 bases, and 13 bases lay between the germline ends. The length of the CDR3 is 16 residues. The germline CDR1 and CDR2 sequences are KGHSY and FQNENV. The CDR3 spells CASSQSGRDPNYGYTF. The CDR3 coding sequence is TGTGCCAGCAGCCAATCGGGGAGGGACCCAAACTATGGCTACACCTTC. The variable domain in full, completed from reference TRBV16 and TRBJ1-2, reads GEEVAQTPKHLVRGEGQKAKLYCAPIKGHSYVFWYQQVLKNEFKFLISFQNENVFDETGMPKERFSAKCLPNSPCSLEIQATKLEDSAVYFCASSQSGRDPNYGYTFGSGTRLTVV.

The chain is built from TRBV27 and TRBJ1-6; D remains ambiguous. The germline CDR1 and CDR2 sequences are MNHEY and SMNVEV (reference sequence). CDR3 size: 18 residues. The germline V and J ends were trimmed by 2 bases and 0 bases, with 14 bases remaining between them. The CDR3 reads CASSLSRNRGSYNSPLHF. CDR3 nucleotide sequence: TGTGCCAGCAGTTTAAGTAGGAATCGGGGCTCCTATAATTCACCCCTCCACTTT.

The chain is built from TRBV12-3 or TRBV12-4 and TRBJ2-1; TRBD2 might be the D (7 bases). The CDR3 is 14 residues long. Deletions cut 3 bases from V and 8 bases from J, with 14 bases between. The CDR3 spells CASSFVGGGDEQFF. The CDR3 nucleotides read TGTGCCAGCAGTTTCGTGGGGGGGGGCGATGAGCAGTTCTTC.